These 25 T cell receptor beta chains were all obtained from the same sample, sequenced in a study of hypomethylating agent response in myelodysplastic syndrome. This table comes from immunoSEQ multiplex PCR, and its TCRdb copy is limited to in-frame clones, with some not included. Among 4,500 to 5,500 clones listed, 84% were seen once. Sequenced material: bone marrow, taken before or after starting hypomethylating agent treatment for myelodysplastic syndrome (not recorded which). The receptors were sampled from a human donor with myelodysplastic syndrome.

This clone was observed once. The chain recombines TRBV5-1 with TRBJ2-3, with D unresolved. In germline, CDR1 is SGHRS, CDR2 YFSETQ. V was cut by 4 bases and J by 6 bases, with 12 bases left in between. The CDR3 spans 13 residues. CDR3 bases: TGCGCCAGCAGCGCAGAGCTAGGGGATACGCAGTATTTT. Translation gives CASSAELGDTQYF.

The chain links TRBV6-1 to TRBJ2-7, with 8 nucleotides matching TRBD2. J gave up 5 bases and V 5 bases, and 8 bases lay outside the gene matches. The CDR3 is 14 amino acids. CDR1 MNHNS and CDR2 SASEGT come from the germline V gene. The CDR3 bases are TGTGCCAGCAGTCAGGGACTAGTCTTGAACGAGCAGTACTTC. It is translated as CASSQGLVLNEQYF.

Comments on this clone: A read error may account for a junction end that differs from germline. This chain connects TRBV7-7 to TRBJ2-2, with TRBD1 identical over 11 bases. Germline CDR1 and CDR2: SSHAT and FNYEAQ (reference sequence). CDR3 length: 15 amino acids. The CDR3 region is CASSRTGGFTGELFF. As DNA, the CDR3 is TGTGCTAGCAGCCGGACAGGGGGCTTCACCGGGGAGCTGTTTTTT.

This clone appeared once. The gene calls are TRBV9 and TRBJ1-2; the match to TRBD1 covers 8 bases. The CDR3 is 17 amino acids. V was clipped by 3 bases and J by 1 base; unmatched bases: 11. From germline, CDR1 is SGDLS and CDR2 YYNGEE. CDR3 sequence: CASSGQTQTGVNYGYTF. CDR3 bases: TGTGCCAGCAGCGGACAGACCCAGACAGGGGTTAACTATGGCTACACCTTC.

V is TRBV15 and J is TRBJ1-6, with D perhaps matching TRBD1 (5 bases). The CDR3 extends over 18 amino acids. Germline V gives CDR1 LNHNV, CDR2 YYDKDF (reference sequence). Trimming shortened V by 0 bases and J by 4 bases, and 16 bases separated the two germline ends. The CDR3 region is CATSRDTQGSPYNSPLHF. CDR3 coding DNA: TGTGCCACCAGCAGAGATACCCAGGGTTCACCTTATAATTCACCCCTCCACTTT.

In this sample, this clone turned up a few times. The V call is TRBV4-2, the J call TRBJ2-7, with a possible D match to TRBD1 (6 bases). V lost 1 base and J 2 bases, leaving 12 bases between the germline ends. This CDR3 region has 15 residues. Germline V gene data show CDR1 as LGHNA and CDR2 as YNFKEQ. Here the CDR3 DNA reads TGTGCCAGCAGCCAAGCCCGACAGGAGACCTACGAGCAGTACTTC. This codes for CASSQARQETYEQYF.

The V gene is TRBV5-6, the J gene TRBJ2-7, with TRBD2 matching over 9 bases. J lost 0 bases, V lost 4 bases, and 11 bases had no gene match. Per germline, CDR1 SGHDT and CDR2 YYEEEE. CDR3 length equals 17 residues. The CDR3, as DNA: TGTGCCAGCAGCCGCCGTTCTAGCGGGGTCCTCTCCTACGAGCAGTACGTC. It codes for CASSRRSSGVLSYEQYV.

J is TRBJ1-3 and V is TRBV29-1, with D uncertain. The V gene's germline CDR1 is SQVTM and CDR2 ANQGSEA. V was clipped by 7 bases and J by 0 bases, with 7 bases between them. This CDR3 has 12 residues. The CDR3 bases are TGCAGCGGGCGGAGCTCTGGAAACACCATATATTTT. Residues: CSGRSSGNTIYF. The whole variable domain, filled in from reference TRBV29-1 and TRBJ1-3, reads SAVISQKPSRDICQRGTSLTIQCQVDSQVTMMFWYRQQPGQSLTLIATANQGSEATYESGFVIDKFPISRPNLTFSTLTVSNMSPEDSSIYLCSGRSSGNTIYFGEGSWLTVV.

The chain has TRBV19 and TRBJ2-7; TRBD1 matches 12 bases. This CDR3 is built from 18 residues. V lost 4 bases and J lost 4; bases outside the gene matches: 14. Per germline, CDR1 LNHDA and CDR2 SQIVND (reference sequence). The CDR3, as DNA: TGTGCCAGTAGTAGGGGGACAGGGGGCCGGCACGCGATTTACGAGCAGTACTTC. It codes for CASSRGTGGRHAIYEQYF.

The V call is TRBV7-2, the J call TRBJ1-1; D is undetermined. The CDR3 length is 14 residues. The V end lost 2 bases, the J end lost 1 base, and 8 bases lay between the germline ends. CDR1 and CDR2 (germline): SGHTA, FQGNSA. CDR3 sequence (DNA): TGTGCCAGCAGCTTACAGGCCCAGAACACTGAAGCTTTCTTT. Protein sequence: CASSLQAQNTEAFF.

The chain joins TRBV5-6 to TRBJ2-1; TRBD1 agrees at 9 bases. The CDR3 length is 15 residues. V trimming: 4 bases; J trimming: 7 bases; junction bases outside the gene matches: 9. The germline V gene encodes CDR1 SGHDT and CDR2 YYEEEE. CDR3 in DNA: TGTGCCAGCAGCCCCCGGGACAGGGTACTTAATGAGCAGTTCTTC. Protein sequence: CASSPRDRVLNEQFF. The whole variable domain, filled in from reference TRBV5-6 and TRBJ2-1, reads DAGVTQSPTHLIKTRGQQVTLRCSPKSGHDTVSWYQQALGQGPQFIFQYYEEEERQRGNFPDRFSGHQFPNYSSELNVNALLLGDSALYLCASSPRDRVLNEQFFGPGTRLTVL.

This chain joins TRBV19 and TRBJ2-3; 7 bases map to TRBD2. V gave up 7 bases and J gave up 4 bases; unmatched junction bases: 8. This CDR3 has 14 residues. Germline CDR1 and CDR2: LNHDA and SQIVND (reference sequence). This CDR3 is CASMGRLAPDTQYF. As DNA, the CDR3 is TGTGCCAGTATGGGTCGACTAGCCCCAGATACGCAGTATTTT.

About this clone itself: At one boundary the junction diverges from the germline segment, which might be a read error. The identical CDR3 is also encoded by other nucleotide sequences in the sample. This rearrangement joins TRBV20-1 to TRBJ2-1; D not resolved. CDR3 size: 10 residues. Germline V CDR1 and CDR2: DFQATT, SNEGSKA (reference sequence). The CDR3 here is CSAKVNEQFF. The CDR3 DNA reads as TGCAGTGCCAAGGTCAATGAGCAATTCTTC.

This clone was counted between two and nine times. V and J are TRBV7-9 and TRBJ1-2; 7 bases fit TRBD1. V shed 5 bases, J shed 5 bases, and the junction held 17 bases outside the gene matches. The CDR3 sequence is 17 residues long. Germline loops: CDR1 SEHNR, CDR2 FQNEAQ (reference sequence). The CDR3 here is CASSPKPPPGQIYGYTF. The CDR3 nucleotides read TGTGCCAGCAGCCCTAAGCCTCCTCCGGGACAGATATATGGCTACACCTTC. Drawing the rest from reference TRBV7-9 and TRBJ1-2, the complete variable domain is DTGVSQNPRHKITKRGQNVTFRCDPISEHNRLYWYRQTLGQGPEFLTYFQNEAQLEKSRLLSDRFSAERPKGSFSTLEIQRTEQGDSAMYLCASSPKPPPGQIYGYTFGSGTRLTVV.

The chain joins TRBV5-1 to TRBJ2-5, with D maybe TRBD1 (5 bases). The CDR3 has 12 amino acids. The germline CDR1 and CDR2 sequences are SGHRS and YFSETQ. Deletions cut 3 bases from V and 5 bases from J, with 8 bases between. Here the CDR3 reads CASSWAGETQYF. The CDR3 region has the DNA TGCGCCAGCAGCTGGGCAGGGGAGACCCAGTACTTC. Together with reference TRBV5-1 and TRBJ2-5, the CDR3 gives the full variable domain: KAGVTQTPRYLIKTRGQQVTLSCSPISGHRSVSWYQQTPGQGLQFLFEYFSETQRNKGNFPGRFSGRQFSNSRSEMNVSTLELGDSALYLCASSWAGETQYFGPGTRLLVL.

The rearrangement links TRBV7-2 to TRBJ2-2; 8 bases align to TRBD2. The germline gives CDR1 SGHTA, CDR2 FQGNSA. The CDR3 contains 17 residues. Losses at the gene ends were 1 base for V and 4 bases for J; bases not matched to a gene: 8. This CDR3 is CASSLVRAGGPTGELFF. DNA of the CDR3: TGTGCCAGCAGCTTAGTTCGCGCGGGGGGCCCCACCGGGGAGCTGTTTTTT.

The chain carries TRBV19 and TRBJ2-3; tentatively, D is TRBD1 (5 bases). The germline gives CDR1 LNHDA, CDR2 SQIVND (reference sequence). The V gene lost 6 bases and the J gene lost 2 bases, with 18 bases spanning the gap. This CDR3 has 16 amino acids. The CDR3 nucleotides are TGTGCCAGTAGGGGTAGGGGCGGCCTGAACACAGATACGCAGTATTTT. Translation gives CASRGRGGLNTDTQYF. Filled out from reference TRBV19 and TRBJ2-3, the complete variable domain reads DGGITQSPKYLFRKEGQNVTLSCEQNLNHDAMYWYRQDPGQGLRLIYYSQIVNDFQKGDIAEGYSVSREKKESFPLTVTSAQKNPTAFYLCASRGRGGLNTDTQYFGPGTRLTVL.

This clone appeared a few times. A read error may produce the germline difference seen at one junction end. The CDR3 here is CASSEDTRVSLVF. The CDR3 nucleotides read TGTGCCAGCAGTGAAGATACGAGGGTGAGCTTAGTTTTT. The V call is TRBV2, the J call TRBJ1-6; no reliable D call. This CDR3 contains 13 residues. CDR1 SNHLY and CDR2 FYNNEI come from the germline V gene.

The rearrangement joins TRBV2 to TRBJ2-7; no clear D. V was clipped by 6 bases and J by 0 bases, with 9 bases between them. The CDR3 is 13 residues long. CDR1 is SNHLY and CDR2 is FYNNEI in the germline V gene. The CDR3 sequence: CASSRTFSYEQYF. CDR3 in DNA: TGTGCCAGCAGCCGGACCTTCTCCTACGAGCAGTACTTC.

The chain couples TRBV25-1 to TRBJ1-2; TRBD1 might be the D (5 bases). This CDR3 region has 15 residues. Germline V CDR1 and CDR2: MGHDK, SYGVNS. The ends were cut back, 4 bases at V and 0 bases at J, with 12 bases in the middle. In DNA form, the CDR3 reads TGTGCCAGCAGTGTTCAGTCAGGGCCTAACTATGGCTACACCTTC. It yields the protein CASSVQSGPNYGYTF.

The V call is TRBV4-2, the J call TRBJ2-2; the match to TRBD2 covers 14 bases. The CDR3 consists of 23 residues. After removal of 0 bases from V and 6 bases from J, the junction contained 21 bases not matched to a gene. Per germline, CDR1 LGHNA and CDR2 YNFKEQ. The CDR3: CASSQDRGTSGGVLGVKAGELFF. CDR3 coding DNA: TGTGCCAGCAGCCAAGATCGGGGGACTAGCGGGGGCGTTCTGGGGGTAAAAGCCGGGGAGCTGTTTTTT.

The chain combines TRBV7-9 with TRBJ2-7; D is undetermined. Trimming took off 1 base at V and 2 bases at J, with 6 bases between the two ends. The CDR3 totals 13 residues. Germline V gene data show CDR1 as SEHNR and CDR2 as FQNEAQ (reference sequence). As DNA, the CDR3 is TGTGCCAGCAGCTTAGGCGGACCCTACGAGCAGTACTTC. It yields the protein CASSLGGPYEQYF.

The chain is built from TRBV30 and TRBJ2-2; D might be TRBD2 (6 bases). The V gene lost 4 bases and the J gene lost 4 bases, with 10 bases spanning the gap. The length of the CDR3 is 13 residues. Germline lookup yields CDR1 GTSNPN and CDR2 SVGIG (reference sequence). DNA for the CDR3: TGTGCCTGGACTAGCGTATTCACCGGGGAGCTGTTTTTT. It codes for CAWTSVFTGELFF.

The chain uses TRBV29-1 and TRBJ1-2; D is undetermined. V shed 4 bases and J shed 3 bases, with 6 bases lying between them. The CDR3 extends over 11 amino acids. CDR1 is SQVTM and CDR2 is ANQGSEA in the germline V gene. The CDR3 region is CSVGQDYGYTF. The DNA for the CDR3 is TGCAGCGTTGGCCAGGACTATGGCTACACCTTC.

The genes are TRBV5-5 and TRBJ1-1; 7 bases match TRBD1. V was clipped by 1 base and J by 8 bases; unmatched bases: 5. The CDR3 runs to 13 residues. Germline V gene data show CDR1 as SGHKS and CDR2 as YYEKEE (reference sequence). The CDR3 loop reads CASSLSPGQEAFF. The CDR3 DNA is TGTGCCAGCAGCTTGTCACCGGGACAGGAAGCTTTCTTT.